The 6 T cell receptor beta chains given below trace back to one sample, sequenced in a study of blood T cells in healthy people across ages. A J-beta primer mix and a sample-barcoded 5' primer were used in a second PCR of roughly 6 to 11 cycles. From the 5' RACE reads, TCRdb called clonotypes with MiXCR, one entry per CDR3 protein. Counted here are hundreds of thousands of distinct CDR3 sequences, about 46% occurring once; the ten biggest clones make up around 18%. Source material: blood. The origin of the receptors is an elderly man in good health.

The chain joins TRBV7-8 to TRBJ2-7, with D perhaps matching TRBD2 (6 bases). With 8 bases removed from V and 0 bases from J, the gap between germline ends came to 26 bases. CDR1 SGHVS and CDR2 FQNEAQ come from the germline V gene. The CDR3 has 18 amino acids. CDR3 nucleotides: TGTGCCAGCCGACTCCGGGACGCATTAGCGGACCGCTCCTACGAGCAGTACTTC. This sequence encodes CASRLRDALADRSYEQYF.

The genes are TRBV21-1 and TRBJ2-1; the table's TRBD2 call for D was not verified on the DNA. TRBV21-1 is a recognized pseudogene. The CDR3 sequence is 13 residues long. This CDR3 reads CATIQWRWNEQFF. CDR3 DNA sequence: TGTGCCACCATACAGTGGAGGTGGAATGAGCAGTTCTTC.

The chain joins TRBV20-1 to TRBJ2-2, with TRBD2 matching 7 bases. The trim removed 6 bases at V and 5 bases at J, leaving 6 bases unmatched. Germline lookup yields CDR1 DFQATT and CDR2 SNEGSKA (reference sequence). CDR3 length: 13 residues. CDR3 loop: CSAALGGTGELFF. CDR3 DNA: TGCAGTGCAGCCCTCGGGGGGACCGGGGAGCTGTTTTTT.

There are a few counts of this clonotype. This sequence joins TRBV2 and TRBJ1-1; D is undetermined. The CDR3 runs 14 residues. Trimming stripped 3 bases from V and 2 bases from J, with 10 bases between. Germline values: CDR1 SNHLY, CDR2 FYNNEI. The CDR3 loop is CASSELETNTEAFF. Here the CDR3 DNA reads TGTGCCAGCAGTGAGTTAGAAACTAACACTGAAGCTTTCTTT. Drawing the rest from reference TRBV2 and TRBJ1-1, the complete variable domain is EPEVTQTPSHQVTQMGQEVILRCVPISNHLYFYWYRQILGQKVEFLVSFYNNEISEKSEIFDDQFSVERPDGSNFTLKIRSTKLEDSAMYFCASSELETNTEAFFGQGTRLTVV.

The genes are TRBV28 and TRBJ1-5, with unresolved D. CDR3 length: 12 amino acids. Germline lookup yields CDR1 MDHEN and CDR2 SYDVKM. V was clipped by 3 bases and J by 5 bases, with 5 bases between them. The CDR3 nucleotides are TGTGCCAGCAGTTTTGTAGATCAGCCCCAGCATTTT. Translated: CASSFVDQPQHF.

This clonotype was picked up one time. Just one base apart from a much larger clone, this may be a read error. The CDR3 loop is CASRVAGGNYEQYF. The CDR3 nucleotides are TGTGCCAGTAGAGTAGCAGGCGGGAACTACGAGCAGTACTTC. The chain joins TRBV11-2 to TRBJ2-7; the D gene is possibly TRBD2 (6 bases). CDR3 size: 14 residues. Trimming removed 9 bases at V and 3 bases at J, with 18 bases between. Looked up from germline, CDR1 is SGHAT and CDR2 is FQNNGV. Looking up the rest from reference TRBV11-2 and TRBJ2-7 gives the full variable domain: EAGVAQSPRYKIIEKRQSVAFWCNPISGHATLYWYQQILGQGPKLLIQFQNNGVVDDSQLPKDRFSAERLKGVDSTLKIQPAKLEDSAVYLCASRVAGGNYEQYFGPGTRLTVT.